Following are 10 T cell receptor beta chains from one sample sequenced in a study of T cell changes during pregnancy in multiple sclerosis. TCRdb keeps only in-frame clones here, not all; method: immunoSEQ multiplex PCR. The sample yields 75,000 to 95,000 clones, 93% seen once. The starting material was peripheral blood, obtained in the second trimester of pregnancy. The receptors stem from a female donor with multiple sclerosis, enrolled in a pregnancy study.

The chain links TRBV5-1 to TRBJ1-1; TRBD1 might be the D (5 bases). The germline V gene encodes CDR1 SGHRS and CDR2 YFSETQ. V shed 5 bases and J shed 3 bases, with 14 bases lying between them. The CDR3 has 14 amino acids. The CDR3 DNA sequence: TGCGCCAGCAGTCCATTGGGGGGGGACACTGAAGCTTTCTTT. It translates to CASSPLGGDTEAFF.

This clone has a single count. V usage is TRBV25-1 and J usage is TRBJ1-2; D is unclear. The CDR3 spans 13 residues. The V end lost 7 bases, the J end lost 8 bases, and 17 bases lay between the germline ends. CDR1 and CDR2 (germline): MGHDK, SYGVNS. The CDR3 spells CASNGERVDGYTF. For the CDR3, the DNA is TGTGCCAGCAATGGAGAGAGGGTTGACGGCTACACCTTC.

The gene calls are TRBV21-1 and TRBJ2-1; TRBD2, the table's D call, was not compared with the DNA. TRBV21-1 is listed as a pseudogene. The CDR3 spans 17 residues. The CDR3 nucleotides read TGTGCCAGCAGCAAAGGGGCTTGCGGGGGCAACTACAATGAGCAGTTCTTC. Its translation is CASSKGACGGNYNEQFF.

The chain links TRBV7-3 to TRBJ1-3; 9 bases fit TRBD1. CDR1 is SGHTA and CDR2 is FQGTGA in the germline V gene. V was clipped by 5 bases and J by 3 bases; unmatched bases: 5. The length of the CDR3 is 15 residues. This chain's CDR3 is CASSRTGGVGNTIYF. CDR3 DNA sequence: TGTGCCAGCAGCAGAACAGGGGGCGTTGGAAACACCATATATTTT.

The chain carries TRBV19 and TRBJ2-1, with 7 bases lining up with TRBD1. CDR1 and CDR2 (germline): LNHDA, SQIVND (reference sequence). The CDR3 totals 17 residues. The J segment lost 6 bases and the V segment lost 6 bases, leaving 17 bases of the junction unmatched. CDR3 protein: CASSPWTGAPRLNEQFF. DNA of the CDR3: TGTGCCAGTAGCCCGTGGACAGGTGCCCCACGCCTCAATGAGCAGTTCTTC.

V gene TRBV5-8 combines with J gene TRBJ1-1; D is perhaps TRBD1 (5 bases). Germline V gene lookup returns CDR1 SGHTS and CDR2 YDEGEE. CDR3 length: 13 residues. The V and J ends lost 10 bases and 3 bases respectively, with 16 bases between them. The CDR3 DNA follows: TGTGCCGGCAAGACAGAGGTCGACACTGAAGCTTTCTTT. Translated, it gives CAGKTEVDTEAFF.

This chain uses TRBV5-4 with TRBJ2-5, with a possible D match to TRBD1 (6 bases). CDR3 length: 13 amino acids. Germline V gives CDR1 SGHNT, CDR2 YYREEE (reference sequence). With 2 bases removed from V and 5 bases from J, the gap between germline ends came to 10 bases. CDR3 nucleotide sequence: TGTGCCAGCAGCTTCTTAGGGGGTGAGACCCAGTACTTC. Its protein product is CASSFLGGETQYF.

This chain connects TRBV27 to TRBJ2-1; 7 nucleotides agree with TRBD1. The germline CDR1 and CDR2 sequences are MNHEY and SMNVEV (reference sequence). The trim removed 5 bases at V and 5 bases at J, leaving 12 bases unmatched. The CDR3 spans 16 residues. Here the CDR3 reads CASSVSIGTVHNEQFF. The CDR3 nucleotides are TGTGCCAGCAGTGTCTCTATCGGGACAGTTCACAATGAGCAGTTCTTC.

The chain is built from TRBV9 and TRBJ2-2, with 16 bases lining up with TRBD2. Germline V gene lookup returns CDR1 SGDLS and CDR2 YYNGEE. The CDR3 contains 19 residues. V was clipped by 3 bases and J by 4 bases; unmatched bases: 9. The CDR3 DNA follows: TGTGCCAGCAGCGCCCCCTCGGGACTAGCGGGGGGGCGCACCGGGGAGCTGTTTTTT. Amino acid sequence: CASSAPSGLAGGRTGELFF.

The rearrangement links TRBV7-9 to TRBJ2-2; maybe TRBD2 (5 bases). CDR1 is SEHNR and CDR2 is FQNEAQ in the germline V gene (reference sequence). Trimming cost V 1 base and J 3 bases, with 9 bases left between them. This CDR3 comprises 15 residues. The CDR3 protein is CASSLVSGYTGELFF. The CDR3, as DNA: TGTGCCAGCAGCTTAGTCAGCGGATACACCGGGGAGCTGTTTTTT.